A selection of T cell receptor beta chains follows, all from one sample in a study of control samples from healthy donors and cancer patients. TCRdb keeps only in-frame clones here, not all; method: immunoSEQ multiplex PCR. The sample lists approximately 120,000 clones, over 80% occurring once. The sample taken for sequencing was PBMCs. The receptors originated from a man aged 80 or over with head and neck cancer. Both conserved end residues are part of each CDR3. Fields, in order: V gene, D gene, J gene, clone size, CDR3 DNA, CDR3 protein. D genes are given only for firm matches. A row's size may be missing; if present it is once, few, many or a size class.

v_call: TRBV19; d_call: NA; j_call: TRBJ1-5; clone_size: NA; cdr3_nt: TGTGCCAGTAGTACGGGTGACGGAAGCAATCAGCCCCAGCATTTT; cdr3_aa: CASSTGDGSNQPQHF
v_call: TRBV19; d_call: NA; j_call: TRBJ1-2; clone_size: once; cdr3_nt: TGTGCCAGTAGTATTCTAACAGGCCCCTTGAGGGGCTACACCTTC; cdr3_aa: CASSILTGPLRGYTF
v_call: TRBV5-1; d_call: TRBD1; j_call: TRBJ1-4; clone_size: NA; cdr3_nt: TGCGCCAGCGGTCCCGGGACAGGGGGAAATGAAAAACTGTTTTTT; cdr3_aa: CASGPGTGGNEKLFF
v_call: TRBV6-5; d_call: NA; j_call: TRBJ2-7; clone_size: NA; cdr3_nt: TGTGCCAGCAGTTACGGGCAGGGGGGTTCCTACGAGCAGTACTTC; cdr3_aa: CASSYGQGGSYEQYF
v_call: TRBV11-3; d_call: NA; j_call: TRBJ2-1; clone_size: NA; cdr3_nt: TGTGCCAGCAGCCCTGGACCCAACAATGAGCAGTTCTTC; cdr3_aa: CASSPGPNNEQFF
v_call: TRBV27; d_call: TRBD1; j_call: TRBJ2-3; clone_size: once; cdr3_nt: TGTGCCAGCAGTTCGACAGGGGGCACAGATACGCAGTATTTT; cdr3_aa: CASSSTGGTDTQYF
v_call: TRBV10-3; d_call: NA; j_call: TRBJ1-5; clone_size: NA; cdr3_nt: TGTGCCATCAGCCTGGGGGGAGGCAATCAGCCCCAGCATTTT; cdr3_aa: CAISLGGGNQPQHF
v_call: TRBV5-1; d_call: NA; j_call: TRBJ2-4; clone_size: NA; cdr3_nt: TGCGCCAGCAGTTCCTCAGGGACCCAAAAGCACATTCAGTACTTC; cdr3_aa: CASSSSGTQKHIQYF
v_call: TRBV11-2; d_call: NA; j_call: TRBJ1-1; clone_size: NA; cdr3_nt: TGTGCCAGCAGTTCTGGACAGACCAATGAAGCTTTCTTT; cdr3_aa: CASSSGQTNEAFF
v_call: TRBV18; d_call: NA; j_call: TRBJ2-5; clone_size: NA; cdr3_nt: TGTGCCAGCTCACCAGACTTAAAAGAGACCCAGTACTTC; cdr3_aa: CASSPDLKETQYF
v_call: TRBV3-1/TRBV3-2; d_call: TRBD1; j_call: TRBJ1-2; clone_size: NA; cdr3_nt: TGTGCCAGCAGCCAAGGGCAGGGGGCTGGTGGCTACACCTTC; cdr3_aa: CASSQGQGAGGYTF
v_call: TRBV7-8; d_call: NA; j_call: TRBJ2-5; clone_size: NA; cdr3_nt: TGTGCCAGCAGCTTAACGGCAGGGAGTGAGACCCAGTACTTC; cdr3_aa: CASSLTAGSETQYF
v_call: TRBV13; d_call: NA; j_call: TRBJ1-3; clone_size: NA; cdr3_nt: TGTGCCAGCAGCCCTGACCTCGGATGGGGGCGCGGAAACACCATATATTTT; cdr3_aa: CASSPDLGWGRGNTIYF
v_call: TRBV18; d_call: NA; j_call: TRBJ1-5; clone_size: NA; cdr3_nt: TGTGCCAGCTCACCCCAGGGGCTAGCTAATCAGCCCCAGCATTTT; cdr3_aa: CASSPQGLANQPQHF
v_call: TRBV4-3; d_call: NA; j_call: TRBJ2-3; clone_size: NA; cdr3_nt: TGCGCCAGCAGCGCCCGGTCTGCGGGTAGCACAGATACGCAGTATTTT; cdr3_aa: CASSARSAGSTDTQYF
v_call: TRBV6-5; d_call: NA; j_call: TRBJ2-3; clone_size: NA; cdr3_nt: TGTGCCAGCAGTTCCCTAGGGGGACCCACAGATACGCAGTATTTT; cdr3_aa: CASSSLGGPTDTQYF
v_call: TRBV5-1; d_call: TRBD2; j_call: TRBJ2-1; clone_size: NA; cdr3_nt: TGCGCCAGCAGCGCGCTAGCGGGAGTTTTCTCGGACGAGCAGTTCTTC; cdr3_aa: CASSALAGVFSDEQFF
v_call: TRBV27; d_call: NA; j_call: TRBJ2-3; clone_size: NA; cdr3_nt: TGTGCCAGCAGTTCTAAACGGCGGTTCACAGATACGCAGTATTTT; cdr3_aa: CASSSKRRFTDTQYF
v_call: TRBV18; d_call: NA; j_call: TRBJ1-1; clone_size: NA; cdr3_nt: TGTGCCAGCTCACAAGAAACAGGGTACACTGAAGCTTTCTTT; cdr3_aa: CASSQETGYTEAFF
v_call: TRBV7-9; d_call: TRBD1; j_call: TRBJ1-2; clone_size: NA; cdr3_nt: TGTGCCAGCAGCTCTTTCGTACACAGAGGACAGGGAGAGGGCTATGGCTACACCTTC; cdr3_aa: CASSSFVHRGQGEGYGYTF
v_call: TRBV4-2; d_call: NA; j_call: TRBJ1-1; clone_size: NA; cdr3_nt: TGTGCCAGCAGCCAAGTGGCGACCTCTGGCCAGTGGGAAGCTTTCTTT; cdr3_aa: CASSQVATSGQWEAFF
v_call: TRBV9; d_call: NA; j_call: TRBJ1-1; clone_size: NA; cdr3_nt: TGTGCCAGCAGCGTAGTTCCGAACACTGAAGCTTTCTTT; cdr3_aa: CASSVVPNTEAFF
v_call: TRBV6-5; d_call: NA; j_call: TRBJ1-2; clone_size: NA; cdr3_nt: TGTGCCAGCAGATTTGGGGGGGGTGACTATGGCTACACCTTC; cdr3_aa: CASRFGGGDYGYTF
v_call: TRBV15; d_call: TRBD1; j_call: TRBJ2-7; clone_size: NA; cdr3_nt: TGTGCCACCAGCAGAGGTGGGACAGACTCCTACGAGCAGTACTTC; cdr3_aa: CATSRGGTDSYEQYF
v_call: TRBV7-8; d_call: TRBD2; j_call: TRBJ2-7; clone_size: once; cdr3_nt: TGTGCCAGCAGCCCCTGGGTAGCGGGGTCCTACGAGCAGTACTTC; cdr3_aa: CASSPWVAGSYEQYF
v_call: TRBV29-1; d_call: NA; j_call: TRBJ1-1; clone_size: NA; cdr3_nt: TGCAGCGCGGTTTCGAACACTGAAGCTTTCTTT; cdr3_aa: CSAVSNTEAFF
v_call: TRBV6-5; d_call: NA; j_call: TRBJ1-5; clone_size: NA; cdr3_nt: TGTGCCAGCAGTCTAACAGGGATGAGCAATCAGCCCCAGCATTTT; cdr3_aa: CASSLTGMSNQPQHF
v_call: TRBV30; d_call: NA; j_call: TRBJ2-3; clone_size: NA; cdr3_nt: TGTGCCTGGAGTCGACAGAGCACAGATACGCAGTATTTT; cdr3_aa: CAWSRQSTDTQYF
v_call: TRBV6-2/TRBV6-3; d_call: NA; j_call: TRBJ1-1; clone_size: NA; cdr3_nt: TGTGCCAGCAGTTTTGGACAGAACACTGAAGCTTTCTTT; cdr3_aa: CASSFGQNTEAFF
v_call: TRBV5-1; d_call: NA; j_call: TRBJ1-6; clone_size: NA; cdr3_nt: TGCGCCAGCAGCTTGAGCCAGGGCCGAAATTCACCCCTCCACTTT; cdr3_aa: CASSLSQGRNSPLHF
v_call: TRBV24-1; d_call: NA; j_call: TRBJ2-3; clone_size: NA; cdr3_nt: TGTGCCACCAGTGATCGGGGAGGCACAGATACGCAGTATTTT; cdr3_aa: CATSDRGGTDTQYF
v_call: TRBV5-1; d_call: NA; j_call: TRBJ2-4; clone_size: NA; cdr3_nt: TGCGCCAGCAGCTCAGGAAGCCTAGCCAAAAACATTCAGTACTTC; cdr3_aa: CASSSGSLAKNIQYF
v_call: TRBV6-5; d_call: NA; j_call: TRBJ2-3; clone_size: NA; cdr3_nt: TGTGCCAGCAGTTCAACTAGGGCTGGCACAGATACGCAGTATTTT; cdr3_aa: CASSSTRAGTDTQYF
v_call: TRBV7-9; d_call: TRBD1; j_call: TRBJ1-1; clone_size: NA; cdr3_nt: TGTGCCAGCAGCCAGGACAGGACTGAAGCTTTCTTT; cdr3_aa: CASSQDRTEAFF
v_call: TRBV27; d_call: NA; j_call: TRBJ2-1; clone_size: NA; cdr3_nt: TGTGCCAGCAGTCGGGACCTTAGTATAGAGCAGTTCTTC; cdr3_aa: CASSRDLSIEQFF
v_call: TRBV6-5; d_call: NA; j_call: TRBJ2-1; clone_size: NA; cdr3_nt: TGTGCCAGCAGTTACTCCGGGCTGTACAATGAGCAGTTCTTC; cdr3_aa: CASSYSGLYNEQFF
v_call: TRBV5-8; d_call: NA; j_call: TRBJ1-1; clone_size: NA; cdr3_nt: TGTGCCAGCAGCTGGCAGGTGGGCCCGAACACTGAAGCTTTCTTT; cdr3_aa: CASSWQVGPNTEAFF
v_call: TRBV29-1; d_call: NA; j_call: TRBJ1-1; clone_size: NA; cdr3_nt: TGCAGCGCCCGTGAGGGGGGGACGGGCACTGAAGCTTTCTTT; cdr3_aa: CSAREGGTGTEAFF
v_call: TRBV19; d_call: NA; j_call: TRBJ2-7; clone_size: NA; cdr3_nt: TGTGCCAGTAGTATCGGATCCTACTACGAGCAGTACTTC; cdr3_aa: CASSIGSYYEQYF
v_call: TRBV2; d_call: NA; j_call: TRBJ2-5; clone_size: NA; cdr3_nt: TGTGCCAGCGGCCAAGGGACCCAGTACTTC; cdr3_aa: CASGQGTQYF
v_call: TRBV25-1; d_call: TRBD2; j_call: TRBJ2-1; clone_size: NA; cdr3_nt: TGTGCCAGCAGTCCCAGGCGGGGGGACTACAATGAGCAGTTCTTC; cdr3_aa: CASSPRRGDYNEQFF
v_call: TRBV30; d_call: NA; j_call: TRBJ2-3; clone_size: NA; cdr3_nt: TGTGCCTGGGGGCGGGGTGATACGCAGTATTTT; cdr3_aa: CAWGRGDTQYF
v_call: TRBV5-1; d_call: NA; j_call: TRBJ1-3; clone_size: NA; cdr3_nt: TGCGCCAGCAGCCCCTCAAGGGGGGCAGTCTCTGGAAACACCATATATTTT; cdr3_aa: CASSPSRGAVSGNTIYF
v_call: TRBV27; d_call: TRBD2; j_call: TRBJ2-3; clone_size: NA; cdr3_nt: TGTGCCAGCAGTCCGCTAACCGGGACTAGCGGGGAGACCCGCCTTGCGGATACGCAGTATTTT; cdr3_aa: CASSPLTGTSGETRLADTQYF
v_call: TRBV30; d_call: NA; j_call: TRBJ1-6; clone_size: NA; cdr3_nt: TGTGCCTGGAGAGGCCGTAGTAATTCACCCCTCCACTTT; cdr3_aa: CAWRGRSNSPLHF
v_call: TRBV9; d_call: TRBD1; j_call: TRBJ2-7; clone_size: NA; cdr3_nt: TGTGCCAGCAGCGAGGGACAGGGGCCACCCTACGAGCAGTACTTC; cdr3_aa: CASSEGQGPPYEQYF
v_call: TRBV29-1; d_call: TRBD1; j_call: TRBJ2-7; clone_size: NA; cdr3_nt: TGCAGCGCTGCAGGGGGTGAGTACGGACAGTACGAGCAGTACTTC; cdr3_aa: CSAAGGEYGQYEQYF
v_call: TRBV6-5; d_call: NA; j_call: TRBJ1-2; clone_size: NA; cdr3_nt: TGTGCCAGCAGTTACTTCCAGGGGAATCACGGCTACACCTTC; cdr3_aa: CASSYFQGNHGYTF
v_call: TRBV3-1/TRBV3-2; d_call: NA; j_call: TRBJ2-3; clone_size: once; cdr3_nt: TGTGCCAGCAGCCAATTGACCAACCCAGATACGCAGTATTTT; cdr3_aa: CASSQLTNPDTQYF
v_call: TRBV4-2; d_call: TRBD1; j_call: TRBJ1-4; clone_size: NA; cdr3_nt: TGTGCCAGCAGCCAAGAGGGACAGTTGGATGAAAAACTGTTTTTT; cdr3_aa: CASSQEGQLDEKLFF
v_call: TRBV6-5; d_call: NA; j_call: TRBJ2-7; clone_size: NA; cdr3_nt: TGTGCCAGCAAAAGGGGAACCTACGAGCAGTACTTC; cdr3_aa: CASKRGTYEQYF
v_call: TRBV12-3/TRBV12-4; d_call: NA; j_call: TRBJ2-2; clone_size: NA; cdr3_nt: TGTGCCAGCAGTCTGACAGTCACCGGGGAGCTGTTTTTT; cdr3_aa: CASSLTVTGELFF
v_call: TRBV30; d_call: NA; j_call: TRBJ1-2; clone_size: once; cdr3_nt: TGTGCCTGGGTGAGGGGTCTAGTTCAAGACTACACCTTC; cdr3_aa: CAWVRGLVQDYTF
v_call: TRBV7-9; d_call: TRBD1; j_call: TRBJ1-1; clone_size: once; cdr3_nt: TGTGCCAGCAGCACACCGGGACAGGGGAATACTGAAGCTTTCTTT; cdr3_aa: CASSTPGQGNTEAFF
v_call: TRBV10-3; d_call: TRBD2; j_call: TRBJ2-1; clone_size: NA; cdr3_nt: TGTGCCATAAAGGAAGGACTAGCCACCTACAATGAGCAGTTCTTC; cdr3_aa: CAIKEGLATYNEQFF
v_call: TRBV5-5; d_call: NA; j_call: TRBJ2-7; clone_size: NA; cdr3_nt: TGTGCCAGCAGCTTGACAGGACATTCCTACGAGCAGTACTTC; cdr3_aa: CASSLTGHSYEQYF
v_call: TRBV6-2/TRBV6-3; d_call: TRBD2; j_call: TRBJ2-2; clone_size: once; cdr3_nt: TGTGCCAGCAGTTACTTGGCGGGGGCCGGGGAGCTGTTTTTT; cdr3_aa: CASSYLAGAGELFF